This TCR beta chain stems from a study of esophageal squamous cell carcinoma under preoperative chemotherapy. Germline lookup yields CDR1 ENHRY and CDR2 SYGVKD. The CDR3 extends over 14 amino acids. Time point indicated: before preoperative PTX-NDP chemotherapy. TCRdb reprocessed the PCR reads with MiXCR, giving one entry per CDR3 protein. This repertoire shows approximately 16,000 distinct CDR3 sequences, 48% found once; its top ten account for about 27%. J is TRBJ2-1 and V is TRBV10-3, with D perhaps assigned TRBD1 or TRBD2 (6 bases each). The J call may be in error: the DNA end matches TRBJ2-7 better. This sequence originates from a human donor with esophageal squamous cell carcinoma. The donor label of this sample is uncertain. This material was collected from a patient given preoperative chemotherapy. In DNA form, the CDR3 reads TGTGCCATCAGGGCAGGGGAGGTGTCTGACGAGCAGTACTTC. It specifies CAIRAGEVSDEQYF.